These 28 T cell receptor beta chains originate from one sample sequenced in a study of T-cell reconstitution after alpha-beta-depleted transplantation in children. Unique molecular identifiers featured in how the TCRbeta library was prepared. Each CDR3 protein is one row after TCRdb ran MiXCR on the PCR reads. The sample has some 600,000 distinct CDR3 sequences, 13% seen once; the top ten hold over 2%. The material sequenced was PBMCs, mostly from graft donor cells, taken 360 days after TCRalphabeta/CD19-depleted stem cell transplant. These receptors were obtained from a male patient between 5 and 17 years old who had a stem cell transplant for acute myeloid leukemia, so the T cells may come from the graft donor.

CDR3 DNA: TGTGCCAGCAGTCCCCTGAATGAGAGACAGCTTTACTATAGCAATCAGCCCCAGCATTTT. Translating it yields CASSPLNERQLYYSNQPQHF. The chain has TRBV6-2 or TRBV6-3 and TRBJ1-5; maybe TRBD1 (5 bases). Trimming took 5 bases from V and 0 from J, leaving 26 bases between them. The CDR3 loop spans 20 amino acids. Germline loops: CDR1 MNHEY, CDR2 SVGEGT.

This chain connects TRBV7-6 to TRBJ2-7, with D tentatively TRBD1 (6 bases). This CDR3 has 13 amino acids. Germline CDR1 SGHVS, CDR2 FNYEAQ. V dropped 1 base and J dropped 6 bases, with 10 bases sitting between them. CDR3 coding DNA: TGTGCCAGCAGCTTAGTGGGGGCAACCGAGCAGTACTTC. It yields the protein CASSLVGATEQYF. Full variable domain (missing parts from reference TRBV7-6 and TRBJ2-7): GAGVSQSPRYKVTKRGQDVALRCDPISGHVSLYWYRQALGQGPEFLTYFNYEAQQDKSGLPNDRFSAERPEGSISTLTIQRTEQRDSAMYRCASSLVGATEQYFGPGTRLTVT.

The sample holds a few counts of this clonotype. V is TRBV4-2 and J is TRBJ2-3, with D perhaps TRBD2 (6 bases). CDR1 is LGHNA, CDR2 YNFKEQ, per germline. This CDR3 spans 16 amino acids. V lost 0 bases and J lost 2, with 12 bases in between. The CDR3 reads CASSQDGGGPTDTQYF. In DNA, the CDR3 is TGTGCCAGCAGCCAAGATGGAGGAGGGCCCACAGATACGCAGTATTTT.

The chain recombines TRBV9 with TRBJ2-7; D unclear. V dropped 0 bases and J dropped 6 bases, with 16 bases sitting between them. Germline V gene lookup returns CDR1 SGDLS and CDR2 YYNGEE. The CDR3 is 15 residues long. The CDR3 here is CASSVGVLGRIEQYF. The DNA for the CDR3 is TGTGCCAGCAGCGTAGGGGTGTTAGGGCGGATCGAGCAGTACTTC.

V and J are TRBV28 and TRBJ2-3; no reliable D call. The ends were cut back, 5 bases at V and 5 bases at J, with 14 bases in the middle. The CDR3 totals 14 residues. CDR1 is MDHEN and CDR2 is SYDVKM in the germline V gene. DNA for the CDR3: TGTGCCAGCAGTCGGCCCGACACGGTAGATACGCAGTATTTT. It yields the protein CASSRPDTVDTQYF.

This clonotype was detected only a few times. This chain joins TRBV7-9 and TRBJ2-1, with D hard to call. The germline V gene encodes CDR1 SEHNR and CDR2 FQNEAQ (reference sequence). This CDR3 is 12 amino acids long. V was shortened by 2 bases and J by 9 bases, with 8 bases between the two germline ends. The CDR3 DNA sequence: TGTGCCAGCAGCTTATTTGAAAGTGAGCAGTTCTTC. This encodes CASSLFESEQFF.

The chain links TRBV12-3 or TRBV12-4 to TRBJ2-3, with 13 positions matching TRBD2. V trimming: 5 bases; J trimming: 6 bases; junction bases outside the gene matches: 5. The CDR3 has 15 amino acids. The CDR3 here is CASSPPLAGGDTQYF. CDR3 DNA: TGTGCCAGCAGTCCGCCACTAGCGGGAGGGGATACGCAGTATTTT.

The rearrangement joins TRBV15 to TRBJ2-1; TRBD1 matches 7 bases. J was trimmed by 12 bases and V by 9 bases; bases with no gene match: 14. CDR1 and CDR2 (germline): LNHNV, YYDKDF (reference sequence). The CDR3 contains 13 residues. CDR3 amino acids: CATRDSPVGGQFF. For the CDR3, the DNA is TGTGCCACTCGGGACAGTCCTGTCGGAGGGCAGTTCTTC.

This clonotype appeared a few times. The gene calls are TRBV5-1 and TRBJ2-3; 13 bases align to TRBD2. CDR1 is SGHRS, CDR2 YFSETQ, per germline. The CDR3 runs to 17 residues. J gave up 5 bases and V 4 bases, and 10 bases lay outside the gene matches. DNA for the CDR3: TGCGCCAGCAGCCCCGGACTAGCGGGAGTTTTACGAGATACGCAGTATTTT. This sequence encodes CASSPGLAGVLRDTQYF.

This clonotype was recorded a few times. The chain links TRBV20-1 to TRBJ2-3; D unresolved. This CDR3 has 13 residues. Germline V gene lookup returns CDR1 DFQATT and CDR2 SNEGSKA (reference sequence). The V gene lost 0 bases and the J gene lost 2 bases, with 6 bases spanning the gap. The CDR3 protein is CSARDLNTDTQYF. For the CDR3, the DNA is TGCAGTGCTAGAGATTTAAACACAGATACGCAGTATTTT.

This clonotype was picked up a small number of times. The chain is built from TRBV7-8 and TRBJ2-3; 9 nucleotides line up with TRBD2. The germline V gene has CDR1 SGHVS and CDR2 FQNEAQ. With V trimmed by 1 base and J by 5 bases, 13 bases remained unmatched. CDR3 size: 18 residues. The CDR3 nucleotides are TGTGCCAGCAGCTTAGGCGGCGGGAGTCTTAGCGGGGGAGATACGCAGTATTTT. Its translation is CASSLGGGSLSGGDTQYF.

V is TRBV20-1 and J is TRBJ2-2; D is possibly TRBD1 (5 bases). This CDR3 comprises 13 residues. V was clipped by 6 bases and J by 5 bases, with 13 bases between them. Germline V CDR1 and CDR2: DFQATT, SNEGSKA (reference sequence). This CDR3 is CSARKGRTGELFF. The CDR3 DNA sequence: TGCAGTGCCCGGAAGGGGCGGACCGGGGAGCTGTTTTTT.

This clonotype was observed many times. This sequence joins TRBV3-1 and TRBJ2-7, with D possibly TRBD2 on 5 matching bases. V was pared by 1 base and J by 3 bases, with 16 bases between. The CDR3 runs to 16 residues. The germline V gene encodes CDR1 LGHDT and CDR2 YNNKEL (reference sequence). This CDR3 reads CASSQVGWRALYEQYF. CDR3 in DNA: TGTGCCAGCAGCCAAGTTGGTTGGCGGGCCCTCTACGAGCAGTACTTC.

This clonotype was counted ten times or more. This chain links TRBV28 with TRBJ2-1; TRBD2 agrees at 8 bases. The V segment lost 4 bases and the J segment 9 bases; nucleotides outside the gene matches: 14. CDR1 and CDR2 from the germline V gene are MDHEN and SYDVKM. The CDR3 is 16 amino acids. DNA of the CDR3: TGTGCCAGCAGTTCGAATGCAGCGGGAGTTGGGGGTGAGCAGTTCTTC. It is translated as CASSSNAAGVGGEQFF.

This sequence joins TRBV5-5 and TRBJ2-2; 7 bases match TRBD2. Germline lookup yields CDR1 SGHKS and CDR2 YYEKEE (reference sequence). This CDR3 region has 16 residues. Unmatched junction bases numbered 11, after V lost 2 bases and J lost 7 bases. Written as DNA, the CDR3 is TGTGCCAGCAGCTTAGGGACTATCCCCTCTCACGGGGAGCTGTTTTTT. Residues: CASSLGTIPSHGELFF.

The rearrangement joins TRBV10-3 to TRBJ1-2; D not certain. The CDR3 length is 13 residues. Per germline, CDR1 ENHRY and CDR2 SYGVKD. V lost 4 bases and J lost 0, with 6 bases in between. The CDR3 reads CAISVESNYGYTF. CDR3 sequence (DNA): TGTGCCATCAGTGTTGAGTCTAACTATGGCTACACCTTC.

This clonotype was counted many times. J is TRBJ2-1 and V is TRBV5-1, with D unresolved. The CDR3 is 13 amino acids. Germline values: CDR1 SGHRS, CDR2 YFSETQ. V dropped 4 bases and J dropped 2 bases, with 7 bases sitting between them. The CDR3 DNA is TGCGCCAGCAGCACCGAGCCCTACAATGAGCAGTTCTTC. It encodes CASSTEPYNEQFF.

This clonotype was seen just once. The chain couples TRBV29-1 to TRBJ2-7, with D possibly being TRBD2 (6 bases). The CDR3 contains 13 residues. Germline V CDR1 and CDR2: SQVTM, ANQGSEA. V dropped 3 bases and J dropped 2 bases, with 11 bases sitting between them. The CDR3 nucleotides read TGCAGCGTTGACGGGGGTAGGACCTACGAGCAGTACTTC. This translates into CSVDGGRTYEQYF.

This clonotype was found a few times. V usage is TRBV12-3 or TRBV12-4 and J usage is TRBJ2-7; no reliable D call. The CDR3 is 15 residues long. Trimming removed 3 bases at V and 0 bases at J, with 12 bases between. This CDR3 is CASSFGPISSYEQYF. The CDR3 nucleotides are TGTGCCAGCAGTTTCGGCCCGATTAGCTCCTACGAGCAGTACTTC.

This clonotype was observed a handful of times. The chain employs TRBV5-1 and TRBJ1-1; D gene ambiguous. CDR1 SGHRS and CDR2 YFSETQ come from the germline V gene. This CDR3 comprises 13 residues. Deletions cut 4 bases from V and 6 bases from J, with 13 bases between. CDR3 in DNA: TGCGCCAGCAGCCCCGACAACCGGGCTGAAGCTTTCTTT. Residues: CASSPDNRAEAFF.

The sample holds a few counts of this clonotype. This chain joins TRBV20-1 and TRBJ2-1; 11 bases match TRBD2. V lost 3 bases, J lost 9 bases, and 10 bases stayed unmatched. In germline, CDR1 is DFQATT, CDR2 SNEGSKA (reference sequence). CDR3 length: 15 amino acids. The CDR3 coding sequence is TGCAGTGCTAGTGGGGTACTAGCGGGAGTTGGTGAGCAGTTCTTC. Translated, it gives CSASGVLAGVGEQFF.

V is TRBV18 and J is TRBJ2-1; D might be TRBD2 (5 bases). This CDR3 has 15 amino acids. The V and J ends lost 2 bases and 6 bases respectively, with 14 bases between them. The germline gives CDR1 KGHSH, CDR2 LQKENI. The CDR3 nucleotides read TGTGCCAGCTCACCATCTTCCCTCCGGGGCAATGAGCAGTTCTTC. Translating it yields CASSPSSLRGNEQFF.

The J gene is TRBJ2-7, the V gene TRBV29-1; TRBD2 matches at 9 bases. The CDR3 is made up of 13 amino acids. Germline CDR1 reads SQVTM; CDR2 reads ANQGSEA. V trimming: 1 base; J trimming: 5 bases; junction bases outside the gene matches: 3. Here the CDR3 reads CSVEGTSVHEQYF. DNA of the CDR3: TGCAGCGTTGAAGGGACTAGCGTGCACGAGCAGTACTTC.

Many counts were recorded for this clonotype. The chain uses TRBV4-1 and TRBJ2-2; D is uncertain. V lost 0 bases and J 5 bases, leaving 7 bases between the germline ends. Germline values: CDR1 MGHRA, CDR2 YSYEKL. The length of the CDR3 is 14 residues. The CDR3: CASSQDSGTGELFF. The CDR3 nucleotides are TGCGCCAGCAGCCAAGATTCCGGGACCGGGGAGCTGTTTTTT.

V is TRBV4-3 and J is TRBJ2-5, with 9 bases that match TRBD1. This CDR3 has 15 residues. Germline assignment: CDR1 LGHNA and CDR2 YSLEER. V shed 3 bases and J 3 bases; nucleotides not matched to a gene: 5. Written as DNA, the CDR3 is TGCGCCAGCAGCCACCGGACAGGGGAGGAAGAGACCCAGTACTTC. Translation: CASSHRTGEEETQYF.

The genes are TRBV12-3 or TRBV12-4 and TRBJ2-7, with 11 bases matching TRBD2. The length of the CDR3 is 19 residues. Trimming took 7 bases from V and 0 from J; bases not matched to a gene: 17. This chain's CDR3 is CASTLRVLAGASASYEQYF. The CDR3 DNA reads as TGTGCCAGCACCCTCCGGGTACTAGCGGGAGCCTCGGCCTCCTACGAGCAGTACTTC.

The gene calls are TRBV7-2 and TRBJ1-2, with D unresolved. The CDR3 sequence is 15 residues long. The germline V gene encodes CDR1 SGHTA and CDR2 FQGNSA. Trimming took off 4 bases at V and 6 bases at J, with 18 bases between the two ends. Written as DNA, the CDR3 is TGTGCCAGCAGCTCCCTTGACTCCCACCCCCATGGCTACACCTTC. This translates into CASSSLDSHPHGYTF.

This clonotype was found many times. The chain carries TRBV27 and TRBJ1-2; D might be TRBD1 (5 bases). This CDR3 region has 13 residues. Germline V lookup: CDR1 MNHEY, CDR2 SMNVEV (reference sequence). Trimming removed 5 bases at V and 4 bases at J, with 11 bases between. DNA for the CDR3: TGTGCCAGCAGTCCCCCAGGGAGCTATGGCTACACCTTC. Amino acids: CASSPPGSYGYTF.